Below are 23 T cell receptor beta chains sequenced from a single sample in a study of T cell repertoires in cytomegalovirus infection. TCRdb ran MiXCR on the reads and lists one entry per CDR3 protein. The repertoire holds roughly 230,000 distinct CDR3 sequences, with over 15% as singletons. Specimen: CD8+ T cells from PBMCs. The receptors shown here come from a human donor in good health (CMV status not recorded). Some clones in this sample may be carry-over from other donors' samples.

The genes are TRBV7-9 and TRBJ1-1; D is ambiguous. This CDR3 region has 12 residues. V lost 0 bases and J 8 bases, leaving 7 bases between the germline ends. Germline CDR1 reads SEHNR; CDR2 reads FQNEAQ (reference sequence). The CDR3 DNA sequence: TGTGCCAGCAGCTTAGCGCCAAGAGAAGCTTTCTTT. Its translation is CASSLAPREAFF.

This clonotype was counted ten times or more. The chain uses TRBV6-1 and TRBJ2-7; D may match TRBD1 or TRBD2 (5 bases each). The germline gives CDR1 MNHNS, CDR2 SASEGT. CDR3 length: 17 residues. The V gene lost 4 bases and the J gene lost 3 bases, with 22 bases spanning the gap. For the CDR3, the DNA is TGTGCCAGCAGTGGGGGCCCTAGAGGGGCAGGGCTCTACGAGCAGTACTTC. Its protein product is CASSGGPRGAGLYEQYF.

Ten or more counts support this clonotype. Relative to the germline gene, one junction end is altered; a read error may explain this. The chain links TRBV7-9 to TRBJ2-1; 14 bases match TRBD2. This CDR3 region has 13 residues. Looked up from germline, CDR1 is SEHNR and CDR2 is FQNEAQ (reference sequence). The CDR3 DNA reads as TGTGCCAGCAGCCCGGGACTAGCGGGGGCTAAAGTCTTC. Its translation is CASSPGLAGAKVF.

In its sample, this clonotype was seen many times. V and J are TRBV10-3 and TRBJ1-2; D is ambiguous. There are 14 residues in the CDR3. Trimming pared 3 bases from V and 0 bases from J, leaving 8 bases between. Germline assignment: CDR1 ENHRY and CDR2 SYGVKD. The CDR3: CAISDPDSNYGYTF. The DNA for the CDR3 is TGTGCCATCAGTGATCCCGATTCTAACTATGGCTACACCTTC.

This chain connects TRBV29-1 to TRBJ2-1; tentative D call: TRBD1 (5 bases). Germline values: CDR1 SQVTM, CDR2 ANQGSEA. Trimming took 4 bases from V and 4 from J, leaving 14 bases between them. The CDR3 has 14 amino acids. CDR3 residues: CSVVPREFYNEQFF. The CDR3 region has the DNA TGCAGCGTTGTTCCCAGGGAATTTTACAATGAGCAGTTCTTC.

This clonotype was observed many times. The chain joins TRBV27 to TRBJ1-2; no reliable D call. Germline loops: CDR1 MNHEY, CDR2 SMNVEV (reference sequence). V lost 2 bases and J 4 bases, leaving 8 bases between the germline ends. The CDR3 extends over 13 amino acids. The CDR3 DNA sequence: TGTGCCAGCAGTTTACCAGGAGGCTATGGCTACACCTTC. Translated: CASSLPGGYGYTF.

This clonotype has only a few counts. This sequence joins TRBV28 and TRBJ1-2; the D is unclear. V was shortened by 6 bases and J by 4 bases, with 9 bases between the two germline ends. The CDR3 has 12 residues. CDR1 and CDR2 (germline): MDHEN, SYDVKM. CDR3: CASRRPGYGYTF. The DNA for the CDR3 is TGTGCCAGCAGAAGACCTGGCTATGGCTACACCTTC.

The chain is built from TRBV2 and TRBJ2-3; 11 positions match TRBD2. The J segment lost 0 bases and the V segment lost 6 bases, leaving 5 bases of the junction unmatched. The CDR3 spans 16 residues. Germline CDR1 reads SNHLY; CDR2 reads FYNNEI. DNA for the CDR3: TGTGCCAGCAGGAAGACTAGCGGGGAGAGCACAGATACGCAGTATTTT. Encoded protein: CASRKTSGESTDTQYF.

V gene TRBV4-3 combines with J gene TRBJ2-2, with D uncertain. The length of the CDR3 is 15 residues. CDR1 is LGHNA, CDR2 YSLEER, per germline. V was trimmed by 0 bases and J by 6 bases, leaving 11 bases between them. CDR3 nucleotide sequence: TGCGCCAGCAGCCAAGATAGGGCGCATTCCGGGGAGCTGTTTTTT. Translated, it gives CASSQDRAHSGELFF.

This clonotype came up a few times. This chain joins TRBV14 and TRBJ2-7; 7 nucleotides agree with TRBD1. Germline V lookup: CDR1 SGHDN, CDR2 FVKESK. Trimming cost V 0 bases and J 3 bases; bases outside gene matches: 17. There are 19 residues in the CDR3. The CDR3 loop is CASSQDYPLPQGDYYEQYF. DNA of the CDR3: TGTGCCAGCAGCCAAGATTATCCCCTCCCCCAGGGGGATTACTACGAGCAGTACTTC.

The sample holds a few counts of this clonotype. The chain couples TRBV20-1 to TRBJ2-1, with 10 nucleotides matching TRBD2. V gave up 0 bases and J gave up 4 bases; unmatched junction bases: 3. The CDR3 spans 15 residues. Germline CDR1 and CDR2: DFQATT and SNEGSKA (reference sequence). CDR3 region: CSARELAGDYNEQFF. The CDR3, as DNA: TGCAGTGCTAGAGAGCTAGCGGGGGATTACAATGAGCAGTTCTTC.

This clonotype has only a few counts. The genes are TRBV2 and TRBJ2-4; D not resolved. From germline, CDR1 is SNHLY and CDR2 FYNNEI. There are 12 residues in the CDR3. V dropped 8 bases and J dropped 3 bases, with 8 bases sitting between them. CDR3 sequence (DNA): TGTGCCAGCGAAGACTTCAAAAACATTCAGTACTTC. The encoded protein is CASEDFKNIQYF.

The rearrangement joins TRBV4-3 to TRBJ1-1; D gene uncertain. Trimming removed 0 bases from V and 3 bases from J, with 20 bases in between. CDR3 length: 18 residues. Looked up from germline, CDR1 is LGHNA and CDR2 is YSLEER. In DNA, the CDR3 is TGCGCCAGCAGCCAAGATAGAGGGTTTTCAGCCATGGACACTGAAGCTTTCTTT. This encodes CASSQDRGFSAMDTEAFF.

This clonotype was detected once. A much larger clonotype is one base distant, so this may be a read error. V gene TRBV6-2 or TRBV6-3 combines with J gene TRBJ2-7; TRBD2 aligns across 8 bases. The germline CDR1 and CDR2 sequences are MNHEY and SVGEGT. There are 15 residues in the CDR3. The CDR3 sequence: CASSKLAAVSYEQNF. For the CDR3, the DNA is TGTGCCAGCAGTAAACTAGCGGCTGTTTCCTACGAGCAGAACTTC.

This clonotype was recorded at least ten times. The chain uses TRBV11-2 and TRBJ2-5; the D gene is possibly TRBD1 (6 bases). The CDR3 consists of 15 residues. Trimming left V 2 bases short and J 5 bases short, with 15 bases between. Germline CDR1 reads SGHAT; CDR2 reads FQNNGV. CDR3 residues: CASSLSDRILETQYF. The CDR3 region has the DNA TGTGCCAGCAGCTTATCAGACAGGATCCTCGAGACCCAGTACTTC.

This clonotype was counted at least ten times. The rearrangement links TRBV7-6 to TRBJ1-5; D unclear. Germline V CDR1 and CDR2: SGHVS, FNYEAQ. CDR3 length equals 15 residues. V lost 1 base to trimming and J lost 2 bases, with 9 bases between them. In DNA, the CDR3 is TGTGCCAGCAGCTTAGAAGGGCTTGGCAATCAGCCCCAGCATTTT. It is translated as CASSLEGLGNQPQHF.

This sequence joins TRBV6-8 and TRBJ1-2, with 7 bases fitting TRBD1. V shed 4 bases, J shed 3 bases, and the junction held 5 bases outside the gene matches. Germline CDR1 MNHGY, CDR2 SAAAGT. The CDR3 runs 14 residues. The DNA of the CDR3 is TGTGCCAGCAGTTCCCGGACAGGCTACTATGGCTACACCTTC. Translating it yields CASSSRTGYYGYTF.

This rearrangement joins TRBV3-1 to TRBJ1-5; D is undetermined. The germline V gene encodes CDR1 LGHDT and CDR2 YNNKEL (reference sequence). V shed 0 bases and J shed 7 bases, with 19 bases lying between them. The CDR3 length is 17 residues. The CDR3 reads CASSQDIALGSGQPQHF. CDR3 sequence (DNA): TGTGCCAGCAGCCAAGATATTGCATTGGGGTCGGGCCAGCCCCAGCATTTT.

This clonotype was observed at least ten times. CDR3 bases: TGTGCCAGCAGTTACTTAGCCCGTTCTCCTGAAGCTTTCTTT. Its translation: CASSYLARSPEAFF. The rearrangement joins TRBV6-2 or TRBV6-3 to TRBJ1-1; no reliable D call. V dropped 1 base and J dropped 6 bases, with 12 bases sitting between them. This CDR3 has 14 amino acids. CDR1 is MNHEY and CDR2 is SVGEGT in the germline V gene.

This clonotype has more than one count but fewer than ten. The gene calls are TRBV2 and TRBJ2-2, with D possibly being TRBD2 (5 bases). Trimming stripped 4 bases from V and 0 bases from J, with 12 bases between. The CDR3 covers 16 residues. Germline V gene sequence: CDR1 SNHLY, CDR2 FYNNEI. CDR3 protein: CASSVSLAANTGELFF. CDR3 nucleotides: TGTGCCAGCAGTGTTTCGCTAGCCGCGAACACCGGGGAGCTGTTTTTT.

This clonotype appeared many times. V and J are TRBV20-1 and TRBJ1-6; D unclear. Germline CDR1 is DFQATT and CDR2 is SNEGSKA (reference sequence). The CDR3 is made up of 14 amino acids. The V end lost 7 bases, the J end lost 0 bases, and 10 bases lay between the germline ends. In DNA form, the CDR3 reads TGCAGTGGGCAGTCGAGCTCCTATAATTCACCCCTCCACTTT. It specifies CSGQSSSYNSPLHF.

V is TRBV6-1 and J is TRBJ2-5; 7 positions agree with TRBD1. Germline-derived CDR1 and CDR2 are MNHNS and SASEGT. The V segment lost 0 bases and the J segment 3 bases; nucleotides outside the gene matches: 4. The CDR3 loop spans 15 amino acids. The CDR3 nucleotides are TGTGCCAGCAGTGAAGCGACAGGGTGGAAAGAGACCCAGTACTTC. The encoded protein is CASSEATGWKETQYF.

The table lists this clonotype with a few counts. CDR3 sequence reads: CASSLTFGVQAFF. The DNA of the CDR3 is TGTGCCAGCAGTTTAACTTTCGGCGTGCAAGCTTTCTTT. The rearrangement uses TRBV28 and TRBJ1-1; D uncertain. CDR3 length: 13 residues. With 2 bases removed from V and 9 bases from J, the gap between germline ends came to 13 bases. The germline V gene encodes CDR1 MDHEN and CDR2 SYDVKM.